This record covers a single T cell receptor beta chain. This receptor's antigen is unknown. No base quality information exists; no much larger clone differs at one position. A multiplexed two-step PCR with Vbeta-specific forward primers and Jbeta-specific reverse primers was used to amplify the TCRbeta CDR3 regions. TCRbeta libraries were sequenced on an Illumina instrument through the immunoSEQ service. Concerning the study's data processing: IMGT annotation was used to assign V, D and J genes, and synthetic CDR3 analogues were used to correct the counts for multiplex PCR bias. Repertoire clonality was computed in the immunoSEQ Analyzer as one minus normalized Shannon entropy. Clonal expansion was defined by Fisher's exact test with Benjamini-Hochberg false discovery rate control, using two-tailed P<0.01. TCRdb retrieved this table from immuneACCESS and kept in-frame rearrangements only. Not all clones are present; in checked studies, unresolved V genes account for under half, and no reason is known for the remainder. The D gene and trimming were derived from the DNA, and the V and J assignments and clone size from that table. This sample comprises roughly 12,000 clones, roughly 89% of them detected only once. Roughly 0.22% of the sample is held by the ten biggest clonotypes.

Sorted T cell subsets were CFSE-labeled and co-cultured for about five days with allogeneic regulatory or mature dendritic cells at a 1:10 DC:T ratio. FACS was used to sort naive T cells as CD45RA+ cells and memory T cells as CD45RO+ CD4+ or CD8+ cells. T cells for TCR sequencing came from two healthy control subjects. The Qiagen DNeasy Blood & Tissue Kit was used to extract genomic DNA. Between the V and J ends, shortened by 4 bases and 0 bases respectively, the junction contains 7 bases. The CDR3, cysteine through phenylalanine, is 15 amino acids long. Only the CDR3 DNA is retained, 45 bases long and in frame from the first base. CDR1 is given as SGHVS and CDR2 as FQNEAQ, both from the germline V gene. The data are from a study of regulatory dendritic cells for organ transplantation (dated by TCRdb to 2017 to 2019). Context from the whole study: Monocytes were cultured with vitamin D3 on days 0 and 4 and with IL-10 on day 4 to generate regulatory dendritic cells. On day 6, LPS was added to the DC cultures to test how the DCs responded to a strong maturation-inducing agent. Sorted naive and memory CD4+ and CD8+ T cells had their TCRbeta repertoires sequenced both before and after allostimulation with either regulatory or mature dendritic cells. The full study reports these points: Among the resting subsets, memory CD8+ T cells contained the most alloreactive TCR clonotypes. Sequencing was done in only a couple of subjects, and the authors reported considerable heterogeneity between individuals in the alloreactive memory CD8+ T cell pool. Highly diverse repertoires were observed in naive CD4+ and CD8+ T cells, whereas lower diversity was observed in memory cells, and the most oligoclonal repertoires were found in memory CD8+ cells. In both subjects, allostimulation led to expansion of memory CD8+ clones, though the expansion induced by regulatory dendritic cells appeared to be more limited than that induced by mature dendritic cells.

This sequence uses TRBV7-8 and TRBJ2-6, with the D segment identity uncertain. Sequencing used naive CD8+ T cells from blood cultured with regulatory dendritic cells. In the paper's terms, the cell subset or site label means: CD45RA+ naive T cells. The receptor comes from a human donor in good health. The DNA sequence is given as TGTGCCAGCAGCTCTTCAGTCTCTGGGGCCAACGTCCTGACTTTC. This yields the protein CASSSSVSGANVLTF.